This note documents a single TCR beta chain sequence. There is no known antigen for this receptor. No per-base quality is available; no much larger clone lies one base away. This sample was included in a study of blood T cell repertoires in COVID-19 (dated by TCRdb to the early 2020s). Regarding the study in general: Samples covering the acute and convalescent phases of COVID-19 were provided by collaborators in the United States, Italy and Spain. The material from the prospective study consisted of cDNA or gDNA derived from T cells, B-cell-depleted T cells, or PBMCs. The dataset comprised deeply sampled blood TCRbeta repertoires from subjects exposed to, actively infected with, or recovered from COVID-19. The repertoires were released in a freely available public database intended as a resource for research on the immune response to SARS-CoV-2. Samples came from the ongoing ImmuneRACE study (first 160 participants) plus 1,254 subjects from 6 global collaborators. A de-identified subject ID, COVID-19 status, age in years and sex were almost always included in the sample metadata. Where HLA class I and class II types were available, the types were taken from metadata supplied by the sample provider, not from assay-based typing. Findings and caveats that apply to the study as a whole: Clinical and demographic metadata were provided uncurated, with the amount varying by source and participant.

TCRbeta CDR3 regions were amplified from genomic DNA by means of the immunoSEQ Assay, a bias-controlled multiplex PCR. In the authors' own workflow: The number of nucleated cells in each sample was estimated by amplification of reference gene primers within the assay. Sequence reads were collapsed and filtered to measure the absolute abundance of every unique TCRbeta CDR3 rearrangement. For each sample, productive Simpson clonality was calculated as the square root of Simpson's diversity index over productive rearrangements. TCRdb took over this immuneACCESS table, retaining in-frame rearrangements with V and J assigned. Such tables are incomplete; in checked studies, under half of the missing clones stem from an unresolved V gene, and the remainder is unexplained. The V and J calls and clone size come from that table; D and trimming were worked out from the DNA. Across this sample there are around 200,000 clones, with roughly 89% seen only once. The ten largest clones add up to around 0.88% of the sample.

Samples from volunteer blood donors who had recovered from COVID-19 were contributed by a second Seattle source. Collaborating institutions collected whole blood in K2EDTA tubes following their own protocols. For TCRbeta analysis, collaborator samples were shipped as frozen whole blood, as isolated PBMCs, or as DNA extracted from either sample type. Relative to germline, V is missing 5 bases and J is missing 5 bases, with 7 bases of the junction outside any gene match. The CDR3 goes from the cysteine to the phenylalanine over 15 residues. Just CDR3 DNA is preserved here, 45 bases in frame from base 1. For CDR1 and CDR2, the germline V gene lists MNHEY and SVGAGI.

The chain is encoded by TRBV6-5 joined to TRBJ1-5; 9 bases in between match TRBD1. Specimen: peripheral blood. The TCR originated in a young woman who had recovered from COVID-19. The CDR3 region reads CASSRSGQGDQPQHF. Here is the DNA: TGTGCCAGCAGTCGCTCGGGACAGGGTGATCAGCCCCAGCATTTT.